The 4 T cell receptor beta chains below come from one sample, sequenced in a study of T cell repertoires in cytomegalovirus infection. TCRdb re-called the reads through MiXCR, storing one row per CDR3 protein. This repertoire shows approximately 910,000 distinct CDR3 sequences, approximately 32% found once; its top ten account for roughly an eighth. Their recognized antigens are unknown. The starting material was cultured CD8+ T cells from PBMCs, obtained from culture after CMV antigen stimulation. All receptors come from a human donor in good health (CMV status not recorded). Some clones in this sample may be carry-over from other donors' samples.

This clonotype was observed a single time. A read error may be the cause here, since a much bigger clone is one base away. Here the CDR3 DNA reads TGTGCCAGCAGCTCCCCCGACTATTCCGATACGCAGTATTTT. This codes for CASSSPDYSDTQYF. The rearrangement joins TRBV7-8 to TRBJ2-3, with D possibly matching TRBD2 (5 bases). Germline values: CDR1 SGHVS, CDR2 FQNEAQ. This CDR3 has 14 residues. Trimming removed 4 bases from V and 6 bases from J, with 14 bases in between.

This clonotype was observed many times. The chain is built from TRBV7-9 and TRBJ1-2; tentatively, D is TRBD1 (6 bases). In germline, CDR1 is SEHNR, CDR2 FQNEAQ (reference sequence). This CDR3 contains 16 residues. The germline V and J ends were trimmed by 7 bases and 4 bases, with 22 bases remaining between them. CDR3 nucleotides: TGTGCCAGCACCCTTTCTCCGGACAGTTGGGCCTATGGCTACACCTTC. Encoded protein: CASTLSPDSWAYGYTF.

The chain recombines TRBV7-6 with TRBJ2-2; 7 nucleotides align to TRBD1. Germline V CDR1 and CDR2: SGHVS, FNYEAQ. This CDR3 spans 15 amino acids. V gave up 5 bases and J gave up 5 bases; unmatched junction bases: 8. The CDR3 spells CASSPWDSSTGELFF. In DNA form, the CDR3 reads TGTGCCAGCAGCCCGTGGGACAGTTCTACCGGGGAGCTGTTTTTT.

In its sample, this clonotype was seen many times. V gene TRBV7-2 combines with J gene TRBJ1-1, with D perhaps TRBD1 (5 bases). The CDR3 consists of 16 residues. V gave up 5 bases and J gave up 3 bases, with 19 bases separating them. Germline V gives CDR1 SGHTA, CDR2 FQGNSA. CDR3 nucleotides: TGTGCCAGCAGCGGCCCCCTGGGAGTAGGGGACACTGAAGCTTTCTTT. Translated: CASSGPLGVGDTEAFF.